This is a list of T cell receptor beta chains from one sample in a study of Tregs in tolerant kidney transplant recipients. TCRdb's table, derived via immunoSEQ multiplex PCR, lists solely in-frame clones and lacks some. The sample lists 68,000 or so clones, roughly 89% seen once, with roughly 4% in the top ten. Sample: CD4+ T cells from blood. Receptors originate from a human donor in good health. Each CDR3 is given with its conserved first and last residue. The D gene is left open where the match is weak.

.	TRBV7-2	TRBJ2-1	CASSAGWGALNNEQFF	TGTGCCAGCAGTGCGGGGTGGGGGGCCCTTAACAATGAGCAGTTCTTC
.	TRBV6-6	TRBJ2-7	CASRTPGREQYF	TGTGCCAGCAGAACCCCAGGTCGCGAGCAGTACTTC
.	TRBV4-3	TRBJ2-1	CASSQVWGLGSYNEQFF	TGCGCCAGCAGCCAAGTTTGGGGTTTGGGCTCCTACAATGAGCAGTTCTTC
TRBD1	TRBV5-1	TRBJ1-1	CASSLEQGAKAFF	TGCGCCAGCAGCTTGGAGCAGGGGGCGAAAGCTTTCTTT
.	TRBV2	TRBJ2-3	CASSPREPDTQYF	TGTGCCAGCAGTCCCCGAGAGCCCGATACGCAGTATTTT
.	TRBV4-1	TRBJ2-3	CASSRAQYTDTQYF	TGCGCCAGCAGCAGGGCCCAGTACACAGATACGCAGTATTTT
.	TRBV15	TRBJ1-1	CATSREVGLNTEAFF	TGTGCCACCAGCAGAGAGGTGGGACTGAACACTGAAGCTTTCTTT
.	TRBV12-1	TRBJ1-5	CASTAEPQHF	TGTGCCAGCACCGCGGAGCCCCAGCATTTT
.	TRBV18	TRBJ1-2	CASSLQGNYGYTF	TGTGCCAGCTCATTACAGGGTAACTATGGCTACACCTTC
.	TRBV5-4	TRBJ1-1	CASSWGQSNTEAFF	TGTGCCAGCAGCTGGGGGCAGTCGAACACTGAAGCTTTCTTT
TRBD2	TRBV6-1	TRBJ2-7	CASRLAGTYEQYF	TGTGCCAGCAGACTAGCGGGTACCTACGAGCAGTACTTC